This TCR beta chain was sequenced in a study of cytomegalovirus exposure and HLA in healthy donors. Comment on this clone: Its antigen is unidentified.

PCR primers comprised 60 Vbeta and 13 Jbeta primers. Assay used: immunoSEQ multiplex PCR; TCRdb lists only in-frame clones, some missing. Of roughly 100,000 clones in the sample, 65% to 80% were seen once. V lost 2 bases and J lost 6; bases outside the gene matches: 8. The CDR3 sequence is 15 residues long. Germline V CDR1 and CDR2: SGDLS, YYNGEE. Whole-study results and caveats: Per published accounts, TCR beta sequences correctly predicted the HLA-A and HLA-B alleles of most subjects. CMV serostatus stood as the only immune exposure information on hand.

The sequencing sample was made of PBMCs. This chain joins TRBV9 and TRBJ1-1; 9 bases match TRBD1. This TCR derives from a man aged 40-49 years in good health and CMV-seropositive. Written as DNA, the CDR3 is TGTGCCAGCAGCGTCGCACAGGGGGCGAGCGCTGAAGCTTTCTTT. It codes for CASSVAQGASAEAFF.